Below, 24 T cell receptor beta chains from the same sample are listed, as sequenced in a study of patients and donors after allogeneic stem cell transplantation. MiXCR was run by TCRdb on the RT-PCR reads, yielding one entry per CDR3 protein. The top ten clones hold around 60% of a sample with some 92,000 distinct CDR3 sequences, 40% to 60% of them seen once. Material: blood, either unsorted or a sorted T cell fraction (not recorded which). These receptors were collected from a human donor who was either an allogeneic HSCT recipient or a stem cell or donor lymphocyte infusion donor (not recorded which). It is not recorded whose cells these are; they may come from a transplant donor.

The chain has TRBV6-2 or TRBV6-3 and TRBJ1-5, with 7 bases identical to TRBD1. V dropped 2 bases and J dropped 2; count of bases not matched to a gene: 9. CDR3 size: 17 residues. CDR1 is MNHEY and CDR2 is SVGEGT in the germline V gene. In DNA form, the CDR3 reads TGTGCCAGCAGTTACCCCAGACAGGGATCGCGCAATCAGCCCCAGCATTTT. It yields the protein CASSYPRQGSRNQPQHF.

The chain links TRBV7-2 to TRBJ1-1; D ambiguous. The germline V and J ends were trimmed by 5 bases and 1 base, with 11 bases remaining between them. The CDR3 spans 14 residues. Germline V gene sequence: CDR1 SGHTA, CDR2 FQGNSA. The DNA of the CDR3 is TGTGCCAGCAGCCCCCTACAAGAGAACACTGAAGCTTTCTTT. Residues: CASSPLQENTEAFF.

This clonotype was detected a few times. This sequence joins TRBV4-3 and TRBJ1-6; 7 bases agree with TRBD1. The trim removed 4 bases at V and 7 bases at J, leaving 7 bases unmatched. Germline V gene sequence: CDR1 LGHNA, CDR2 YSLEER. The CDR3 is 15 amino acids. The CDR3 DNA reads as TGCGCCAGCAGCCTCCAGACAGGGCAAAATTCACCCCTCCACTTT. This encodes CASSLQTGQNSPLHF.

The chain is built from TRBV25-1 and TRBJ2-7; D may be TRBD2 (5 bases). The CDR3 runs to 13 residues. V was trimmed by 3 bases and J by 6 bases, leaving 12 bases between them. CDR1 and CDR2 from the germline V gene are MGHDK and SYGVNS. CDR3 sequence: CASSDVADFEQYF. The CDR3 DNA is TGTGCCAGCAGTGATGTGGCGGACTTCGAGCAGTACTTC.

This clonotype was seen a few times. V and J are TRBV15 and TRBJ1-5, with a possible D match to TRBD1 (5 bases). Trimming took 1 base from V and 4 from J, leaving 8 bases between them. The CDR3 sequence is 14 residues long. CDR1 and CDR2 (germline): LNHNV, YYDKDF (reference sequence). The CDR3 spells CATSRAWGNQPQHF. For the CDR3, the DNA is TGTGCCACCAGCAGAGCCTGGGGGAATCAGCCCCAGCATTTT.

In its sample, this clonotype was seen a few times. The V gene is TRBV6-2 or TRBV6-3, the J gene TRBJ2-7, with 8 bases identical to TRBD1. V trimming: 6 bases; J trimming: 3 bases; junction bases outside the gene matches: 10. This CDR3 is 15 amino acids long. CDR1 is MNHEY and CDR2 is SVGEGT in the germline V gene. CDR3 in amino acids: CASRTDRVGSYEQYF. The CDR3 region has the DNA TGTGCCAGCAGAACGGACAGGGTCGGGAGCTACGAGCAGTACTTC.

The table lists this clonotype with a few counts. The chain carries TRBV27 and TRBJ1-2; tentative D call: TRBD1 (5 bases). This CDR3 has 16 residues. Germline V CDR1 and CDR2: MNHEY, SMNVEV (reference sequence). V lost 6 bases to trimming and J lost 3 bases, with 20 bases between them. The CDR3 nucleotides are TGTGCCAGCAGCTTGGTAGGGCAGGGACCAGACTATGGCTACACCTTC. Its translation: CASSLVGQGPDYGYTF.

The rearrangement joins TRBV12-3 or TRBV12-4 to TRBJ1-1; TRBD1 agrees at 10 bases. There are 18 residues in the CDR3. Unmatched junction bases numbered 13, after V lost 6 bases and J lost 0 bases. The CDR3, as DNA: TGTGCCAGCAGCCCAATCCAGGGACAGGGGATAATGAACACTGAAGCTTTCTTT. Its translation is CASSPIQGQGIMNTEAFF.

The V and J genes are TRBV29-1 and TRBJ2-6; D is uncertain. Trimming cost V 3 bases and J 1 base, with 10 bases left between them. The CDR3 is 15 residues long. Germline V gene sequence: CDR1 SQVTM, CDR2 ANQGSEA. In DNA, the CDR3 is TGCAGCGTTGAGGCATTGGTTTCTGGGGCCAACGTCCTGACTTTC. Encoded protein: CSVEALVSGANVLTF.

This clonotype was seen only once. The J gene is TRBJ1-3, the V gene TRBV6-2 or TRBV6-3; the D is unclear. This CDR3 comprises 13 residues. CDR1 is MNHEY and CDR2 is SVGEGT in the germline V gene. V gave up 10 bases and J gave up 4 bases, with 14 bases separating them. CDR3 region: CATQKGSGNTIYF. CDR3 bases: TGTGCCACCCAGAAGGGCTCCGGAAACACCATATATTTT.

This clonotype appeared a few times. The rearrangement joins TRBV6-2 or TRBV6-3 to TRBJ1-1; D may be TRBD1 (6 bases). Trimming pared 5 bases from V and 4 bases from J, leaving 14 bases between. The CDR3 runs 14 residues. CDR1 is MNHEY and CDR2 is SVGEGT in the germline V gene. The CDR3 here is CASSLPGVGTEAFF. CDR3 DNA: TGTGCCAGCAGTCTACCAGGGGTGGGCACTGAAGCTTTCTTT.

The chain is built from TRBV15 and TRBJ2-7, with 7 bases lining up with TRBD1. The CDR3 is 17 amino acids. In germline, CDR1 is LNHNV, CDR2 YYDKDF (reference sequence). J lost 1 base, V lost 0 bases, and 9 bases had no gene match. The DNA for the CDR3 is TGTGCCACCAGCAGAGATAGGTTAACGGGACAGTCCTACGAGCAGTACTTC. This sequence encodes CATSRDRLTGQSYEQYF.

The V call is TRBV20-1, the J call TRBJ1-4, with no clear D. Germline values: CDR1 DFQATT, CDR2 SNEGSKA (reference sequence). The V gene lost 7 bases and the J gene lost 0 bases, with 6 bases spanning the gap. The CDR3 contains 12 residues. This CDR3 reads CSVIATNEKLFF. In DNA, the CDR3 is TGCAGTGTCATTGCAACTAATGAAAAACTGTTTTTT.

This clonotype has just a few counts. This chain links TRBV7-9 with TRBJ1-1; 7 bases match TRBD1. Trimming cost V 7 bases and J 1 base; bases outside gene matches: 12. The CDR3 sequence is 16 residues long. The germline CDR1 and CDR2 sequences are SEHNR and FQNEAQ (reference sequence). CDR3 sequence (DNA): TGTGCCAGCACCGGAAACACGGGACAGCCGAACACTGAAGCTTTCTTT. Protein sequence: CASTGNTGQPNTEAFF.

The chain joins TRBV27 to TRBJ1-1; D unclear. There are 16 residues in the CDR3. The V gene's germline CDR1 is MNHEY and CDR2 SMNVEV (reference sequence). The V and J ends lost 0 bases and 6 bases respectively, with 17 bases between them. The DNA of the CDR3 is TGTGCCAGCAGTTTATCCACAGCCCGGTTTGTCGCTGAAGCTTTCTTT. Protein sequence: CASSLSTARFVAEAFF.

This clonotype was picked up one time. The J gene is TRBJ1-3, the V gene TRBV10-3; no firm D call. This CDR3 comprises 12 residues. Between the trimmed V and J ends, which lost 5 bases and 4 bases, there was a span of 6 bases. Germline V gives CDR1 ENHRY, CDR2 SYGVKD. Here the CDR3 reads CAISPGGNTIYF. The DNA for the CDR3 is TGTGCCATCAGTCCCGGCGGAAACACCATATATTTT.

This clonotype appeared once. This rearrangement joins TRBV29-1 to TRBJ1-1; 8 nucleotides align to TRBD1. CDR3 size: 13 residues. Germline V lookup: CDR1 SQVTM, CDR2 ANQGSEA. V trimming: 4 bases; J trimming: 1 base; junction bases outside the gene matches: 2. The CDR3 loop reads CSVVTGENTEAFF. The DNA for the CDR3 is TGCAGCGTTGTGACAGGGGAGAACACTGAAGCTTTCTTT. The full variable domain, in which reference TRBV29-1 and TRBJ1-1 provide the parts outside the CDR3, is SAVISQKPSRDICQRGTSLTIQCQVDSQVTMMFWYRQQPGQSLTLIATANQGSEATYESGFVIDKFPISRPNLTFSTLTVSNMSPEDSSIYLCSVVTGENTEAFFGQGTRLTVV.

V usage is TRBV27 and J usage is TRBJ1-3, with D unclear. This CDR3 comprises 15 residues. Looked up from germline, CDR1 is MNHEY and CDR2 is SMNVEV (reference sequence). Trimming cost V 0 bases and J 0 bases, with 6 bases left between them. In DNA, the CDR3 is TGTGCCAGCAGTTTATCCGGGATCTCTGGAAACACCATATATTTT. It translates to CASSLSGISGNTIYF.

The J gene is TRBJ1-5, the V gene TRBV19; possible D gene TRBD1, 5 bases. CDR3 length: 15 residues. Trimming shortened V by 1 base and J by 2 bases, and 9 bases separated the two germline ends. CDR1 and CDR2 (germline): LNHDA, SQIVND (reference sequence). The CDR3 here is CASSIVQEGNQPQHF. In nucleotides, the CDR3 is TGTGCCAGTAGTATAGTACAGGAGGGCAATCAGCCCCAGCATTTT. Supplemented by reference TRBV19 and TRBJ1-5, the full variable domain reads DGGITQSPKYLFRKEGQNVTLSCEQNLNHDAMYWYRQDPGQGLRLIYYSQIVNDFQKGDIAEGYSVSREKKESFPLTVTSAQKNPTAFYLCASSIVQEGNQPQHFGDGTRLSIL.

The chain joins TRBV5-6 to TRBJ1-5, with D possibly matching TRBD1 (6 bases). Trimming pared 1 base from V and 3 bases from J, leaving 14 bases between. CDR3 length equals 16 residues. The germline CDR1 and CDR2 sequences are SGHDT and YYEEEE. CDR3 sequence reads: CASSLKHGQLNQPQHF. As DNA, the CDR3 is TGTGCCAGCAGCTTGAAACACGGACAGCTCAATCAGCCCCAGCATTTT. Supplemented by reference TRBV5-6 and TRBJ1-5, the full variable domain reads DAGVTQSPTHLIKTRGQQVTLRCSPKSGHDTVSWYQQALGQGPQFIFQYYEEEERQRGNFPDRFSGHQFPNYSSELNVNALLLGDSALYLCASSLKHGQLNQPQHFGDGTRLSIL.

The chain employs TRBV18 and TRBJ1-1; tentatively, D is TRBD1 (5 bases). This CDR3 region has 11 residues. V was clipped by 2 bases and J by 8 bases, with 6 bases between them. Germline V gene data show CDR1 as KGHSH and CDR2 as LQKENI. CDR3: CASSPGAEAFF. The CDR3 nucleotides are TGTGCCAGCTCACCAGGGGCCGAAGCTTTCTTT.

The V and J genes are TRBV10-3 and TRBJ1-5, with a tentative D call TRBD1 (6 bases). The CDR3 spans 13 residues. V lost 7 bases, J lost 7 bases, and 14 bases lay in between. Germline V gives CDR1 ENHRY, CDR2 SYGVKD. This CDR3 is CAIKGGVLQPQHF. The CDR3 nucleotides read TGTGCCATCAAGGGGGGAGTACTCCAGCCCCAGCATTTT.

This clonotype was seen a few times. The chain is built from TRBV20-1 and TRBJ2-7, with 9 nucleotides matching TRBD1. This CDR3 comprises 15 residues. After removal of 0 bases from V and 2 bases from J, the junction contained 5 bases not matched to a gene. The germline V gene has CDR1 DFQATT and CDR2 SNEGSKA (reference sequence). The CDR3 bases are TGCAGTGCTAGAGATTGGGACAGGGCAACCTACGAGCAGTACTTC. This encodes CSARDWDRATYEQYF.

This chain uses TRBV7-3 with TRBJ2-3; D not certain. V was trimmed by 0 bases and J by 1 base, leaving 8 bases between them. This CDR3 comprises 15 residues. Germline values: CDR1 SGHTA, CDR2 FQGTGA. CDR3 amino acids: CASSLTGMGTDTQYF. The CDR3 DNA is TGTGCCAGCAGCTTAACAGGGATGGGCACAGATACGCAGTATTTT.